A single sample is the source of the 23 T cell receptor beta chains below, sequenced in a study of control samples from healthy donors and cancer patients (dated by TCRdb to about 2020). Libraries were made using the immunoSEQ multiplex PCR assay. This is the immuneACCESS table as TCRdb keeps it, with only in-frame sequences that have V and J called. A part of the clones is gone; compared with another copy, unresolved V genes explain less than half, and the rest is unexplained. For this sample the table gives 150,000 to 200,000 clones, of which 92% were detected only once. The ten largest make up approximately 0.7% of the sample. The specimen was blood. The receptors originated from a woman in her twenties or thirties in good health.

CDR3 sequence reads: CASRLAVATNEKLFF. CDR3 sequence (DNA): TGTGCCAGCAGACTCGCCGTTGCAACTAATGAAAAACTGTTTTTT. J is TRBJ1-4 and V is TRBV5-5; D gene unclear. V was pared by 5 bases and J by 0 bases, with 11 bases between. Germline CDR1 and CDR2: SGHKS and YYEKEE (reference sequence). The CDR3 length is 15 residues.

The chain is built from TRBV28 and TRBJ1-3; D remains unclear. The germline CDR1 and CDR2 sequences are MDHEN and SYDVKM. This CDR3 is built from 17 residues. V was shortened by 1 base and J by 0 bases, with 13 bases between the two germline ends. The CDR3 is CASSLSSVAGSGNTIYF. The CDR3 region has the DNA TGTGCCAGCAGTTTATCCTCGGTAGCAGGCTCTGGAAACACCATATATTTT.

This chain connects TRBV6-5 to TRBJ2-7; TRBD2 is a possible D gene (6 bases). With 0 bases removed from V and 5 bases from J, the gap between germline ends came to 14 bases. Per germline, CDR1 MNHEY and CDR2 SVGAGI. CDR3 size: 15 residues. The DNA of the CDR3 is TGTGCCAGCAGTTACTCGACGGGGGAGGCCCACGAGCAGTACTTC. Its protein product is CASSYSTGEAHEQYF.

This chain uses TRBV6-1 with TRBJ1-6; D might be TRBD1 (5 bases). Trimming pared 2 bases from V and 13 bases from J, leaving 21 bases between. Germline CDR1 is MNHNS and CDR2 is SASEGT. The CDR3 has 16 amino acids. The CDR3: CASSEPAGTGSSPLHF. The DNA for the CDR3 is TGTGCCAGCAGTGAACCCGCCGGGACCGGGTCCAGTCCCCTCCACTTT.

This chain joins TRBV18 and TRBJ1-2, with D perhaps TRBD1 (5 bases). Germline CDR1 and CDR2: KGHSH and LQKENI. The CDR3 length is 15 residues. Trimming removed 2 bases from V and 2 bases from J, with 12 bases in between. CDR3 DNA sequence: TGTGCCAGCTCACCAGAGTTTCCAGGGAACTATGGCTACACCTTC. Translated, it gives CASSPEFPGNYGYTF.

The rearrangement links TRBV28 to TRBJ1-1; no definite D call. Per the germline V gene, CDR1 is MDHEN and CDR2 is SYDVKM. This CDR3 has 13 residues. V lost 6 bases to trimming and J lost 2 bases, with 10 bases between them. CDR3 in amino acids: CASSGQANTEAFF. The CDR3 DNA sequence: TGTGCCAGCAGCGGGCAGGCAAACACTGAAGCTTTCTTT. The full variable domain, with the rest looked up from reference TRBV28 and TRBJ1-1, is DVKVTQSSRYLVKRTGEKVFLECVQDMDHENMFWYRQDPGLGLRLIYFSYDVKMKEKGDIPEGYSVSREKKERFSLILESASTNQTSMYLCASSGQANTEAFFGQGTRLTVV.

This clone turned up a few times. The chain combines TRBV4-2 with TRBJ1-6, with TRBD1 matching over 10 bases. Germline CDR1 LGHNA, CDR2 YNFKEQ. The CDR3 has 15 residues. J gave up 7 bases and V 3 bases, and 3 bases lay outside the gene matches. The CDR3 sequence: CASSHGTGENSPLHF. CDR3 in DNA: TGTGCCAGCAGCCACGGGACAGGGGAAAATTCACCCCTCCACTTT.

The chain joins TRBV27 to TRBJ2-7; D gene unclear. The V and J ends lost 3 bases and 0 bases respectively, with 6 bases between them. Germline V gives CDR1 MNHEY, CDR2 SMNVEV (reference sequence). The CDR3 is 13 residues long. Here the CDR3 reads CASSFIGSYEQYF. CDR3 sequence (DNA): TGTGCCAGCAGTTTTATCGGCTCCTACGAGCAGTACTTC.

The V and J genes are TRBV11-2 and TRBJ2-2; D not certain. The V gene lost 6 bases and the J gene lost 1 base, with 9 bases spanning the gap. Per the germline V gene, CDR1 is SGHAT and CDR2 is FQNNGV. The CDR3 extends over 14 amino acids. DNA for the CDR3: TGTGCCAGCAGTGGGGTCCGGAACACCGGGGAGCTGTTTTTT. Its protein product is CASSGVRNTGELFF.

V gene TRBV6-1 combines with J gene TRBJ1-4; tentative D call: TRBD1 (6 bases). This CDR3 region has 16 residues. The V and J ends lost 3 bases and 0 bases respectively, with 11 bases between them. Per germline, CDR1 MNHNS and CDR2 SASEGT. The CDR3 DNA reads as TGTGCCAGCAGTGAGGGGGCCCTTGCAACTAATGAAAAACTGTTTTTT. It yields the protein CASSEGALATNEKLFF.

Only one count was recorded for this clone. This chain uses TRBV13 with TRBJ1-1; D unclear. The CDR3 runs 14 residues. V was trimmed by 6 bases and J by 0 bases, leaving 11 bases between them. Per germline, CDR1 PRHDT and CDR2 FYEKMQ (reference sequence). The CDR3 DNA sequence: TGTGCCAGCAGTCTTTCCCCAATGAACACTGAAGCTTTCTTT. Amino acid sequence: CASSLSPMNTEAFF.

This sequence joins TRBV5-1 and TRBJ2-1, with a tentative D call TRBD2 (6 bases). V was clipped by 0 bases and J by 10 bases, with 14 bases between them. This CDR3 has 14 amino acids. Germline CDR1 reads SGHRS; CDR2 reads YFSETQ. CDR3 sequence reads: CASSLAGAAREQFF. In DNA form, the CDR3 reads TGCGCCAGCAGCTTGGCGGGAGCGGCAAGAGAGCAGTTCTTC.

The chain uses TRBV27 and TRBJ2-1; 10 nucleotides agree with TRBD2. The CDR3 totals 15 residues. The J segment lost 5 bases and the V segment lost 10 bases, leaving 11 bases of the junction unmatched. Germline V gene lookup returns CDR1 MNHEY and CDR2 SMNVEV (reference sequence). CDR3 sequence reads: CATYSLSGRDNEQFF. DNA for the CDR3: TGTGCCACCTACTCTTTGAGCGGGAGGGACAATGAGCAGTTCTTC.

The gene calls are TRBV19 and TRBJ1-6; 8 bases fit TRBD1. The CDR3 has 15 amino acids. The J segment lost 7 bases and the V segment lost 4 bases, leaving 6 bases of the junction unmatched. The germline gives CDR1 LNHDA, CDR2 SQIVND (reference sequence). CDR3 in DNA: TGTGCCAGTAGTACTGAAGACAGGGGAAATTCACCCCTCCACTTT. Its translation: CASSTEDRGNSPLHF.

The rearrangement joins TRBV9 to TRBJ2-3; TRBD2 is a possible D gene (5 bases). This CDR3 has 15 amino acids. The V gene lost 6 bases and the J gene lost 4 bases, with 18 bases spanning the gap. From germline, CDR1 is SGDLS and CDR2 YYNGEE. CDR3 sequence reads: CASNRPMGRADTQYF. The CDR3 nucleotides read TGTGCCAGCAACCGCCCCATGGGGAGAGCAGATACGCAGTATTTT.

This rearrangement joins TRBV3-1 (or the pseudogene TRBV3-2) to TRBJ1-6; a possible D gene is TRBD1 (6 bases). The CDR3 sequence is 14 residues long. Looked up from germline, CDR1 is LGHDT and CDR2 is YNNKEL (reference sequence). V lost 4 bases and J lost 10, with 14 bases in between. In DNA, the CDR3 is TGTGCCAGCAGCCTCCGGGGGGGGGCCTCACCCCTCCACTTT. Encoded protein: CASSLRGGASPLHF.

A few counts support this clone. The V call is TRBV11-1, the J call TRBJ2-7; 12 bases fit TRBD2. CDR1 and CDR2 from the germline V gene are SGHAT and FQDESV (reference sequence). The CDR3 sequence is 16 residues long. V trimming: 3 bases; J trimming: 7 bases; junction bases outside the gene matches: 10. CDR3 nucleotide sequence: TGTGCCAGCAGCTTGGGATCTAGCGGGAGGGCCCGGGAGCAGTACTTC. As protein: CASSLGSSGRAREQYF.

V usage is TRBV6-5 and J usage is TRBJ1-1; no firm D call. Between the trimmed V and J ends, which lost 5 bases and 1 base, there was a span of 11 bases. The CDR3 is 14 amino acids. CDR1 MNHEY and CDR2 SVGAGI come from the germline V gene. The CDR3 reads CASSNWPGNTEAFF. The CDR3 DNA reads TGTGCCAGCAGTAACTGGCCGGGGAACACTGAAGCTTTCTTT.

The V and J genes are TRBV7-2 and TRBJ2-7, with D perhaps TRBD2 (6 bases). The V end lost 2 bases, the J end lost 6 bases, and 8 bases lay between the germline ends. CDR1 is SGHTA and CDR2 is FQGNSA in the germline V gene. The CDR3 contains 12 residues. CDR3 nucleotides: TGTGCCAGCAGCTTATACGGGAGCGAGCAGTACTTC. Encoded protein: CASSLYGSEQYF.

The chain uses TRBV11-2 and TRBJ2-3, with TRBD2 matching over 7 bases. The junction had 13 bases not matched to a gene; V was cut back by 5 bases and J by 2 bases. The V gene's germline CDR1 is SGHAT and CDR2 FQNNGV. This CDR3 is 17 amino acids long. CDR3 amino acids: CASSPTPPGGYTDTQYF. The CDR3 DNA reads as TGTGCCAGCAGCCCTACTCCACCGGGAGGCTACACAGATACGCAGTATTTT.

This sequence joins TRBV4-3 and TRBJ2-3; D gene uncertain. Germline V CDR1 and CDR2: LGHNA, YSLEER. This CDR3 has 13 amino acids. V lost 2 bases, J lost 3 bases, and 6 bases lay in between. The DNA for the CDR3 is TGCGCCAGCAGCCAACGTAAAACAGATACGCAGTATTTT. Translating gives CASSQRKTDTQYF.

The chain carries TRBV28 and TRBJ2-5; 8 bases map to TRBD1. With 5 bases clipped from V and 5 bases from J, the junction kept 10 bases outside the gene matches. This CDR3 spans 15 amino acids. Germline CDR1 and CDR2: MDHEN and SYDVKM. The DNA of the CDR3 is TGTGCCAGCAGTGCCACAGGGGGACCGCGGGAGACCCAGTACTTC. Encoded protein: CASSATGGPRETQYF.

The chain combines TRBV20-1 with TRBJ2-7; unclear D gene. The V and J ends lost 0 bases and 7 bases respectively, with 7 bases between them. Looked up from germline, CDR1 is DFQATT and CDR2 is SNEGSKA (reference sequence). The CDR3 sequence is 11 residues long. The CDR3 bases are TGCAGTGCTAGAGATCTATGGGAGCAGTACTTC. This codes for CSARDLWEQYF.